The 28 T cell receptor beta chains presented below share a single source sample, sequenced in a study of regulatory T cells in long-lasting Graves disease. Relying on iRepertoire HTBI primers and Arm-PCR of CDR3 regions, the team built TCR beta libraries. MiXCR, applied by TCRdb to the multiplex PCR reads, yields one record per CDR3 protein. This sample yields about 460,000 distinct CDR3 sequences, of which approximately 22% are seen a single time; about an eighth belongs to the top ten. The time point denotes: persistent/refractory GD, antithyroid drugs over 5 years with positive TRAb. The TCR library was made from RNA extracted from PBMCs. The specimen was peripheral blood mononuclear cells (PBMCs), collected when the disease was refractory, from a patient treated with antithyroid drugs. These TCRs come from a female donor with Graves disease.

This clonotype has ten or more counts. This chain uses TRBV6-1 with TRBJ1-1; D possibly corresponds to TRBD1 (6 bases). The CDR3 sequence is 13 residues long. Between the trimmed V and J ends, which lost 4 bases and 2 bases, there was a span of 8 bases. The V gene's germline CDR1 is MNHNS and CDR2 SASEGT. This CDR3 reads CASSGQENTEAFF. The CDR3 nucleotides read TGTGCCAGCAGTGGACAGGAAAACACTGAAGCTTTCTTT.

About this clonotype: Sequence at one end of the junction differs from germline and may be a read error. V and J are TRBV7-2 and TRBJ1-4; 8 nucleotides align to TRBD1. The V gene's germline CDR1 is SGHTA and CDR2 FQGNSA. The CDR3 spans 14 residues. DNA for the CDR3: TGTGCCAGCAGCTTAGGGACAGGGAACGAAAAACTGGTTTTT. Translated, it gives CASSLGTGNEKLVF.

This clonotype appeared once. This may be a read error, as it is one base from a much larger clone. CDR3 loop: CASHPGGGDRPQHF. CDR3 DNA: TGTGCCAGCCATCCCGGCGGGGGAGATCGGCCCCAGCATTTT. The chain recombines TRBV2 with TRBJ1-5, with a tentative D call TRBD1 (5 bases). CDR3 length equals 14 residues. Deletions cut 8 bases from V and 9 bases from J, with 20 bases between. Germline V gene data show CDR1 as SNHLY and CDR2 as FYNNEI.

This clonotype has ten or more counts. This rearrangement joins TRBV19 to TRBJ2-5; perhaps TRBD2 as D (5 bases). Trimming shortened V by 8 bases and J by 2 bases, and 9 bases separated the two germline ends. The CDR3 length is 12 residues. Germline loops: CDR1 LNHDA, CDR2 SQIVND (reference sequence). CDR3 sequence (DNA): TGTGCCAGTTCCGGGGTGCAAGAGACCCAGTACTTC. Its translation is CASSGVQETQYF.

The chain links TRBV13 to TRBJ1-1, with D tentatively TRBD1 (6 bases). The germline V and J ends were trimmed by 4 bases and 4 bases, with 28 bases remaining between them. The CDR3 is 19 amino acids. The germline V gene has CDR1 PRHDT and CDR2 FYEKMQ (reference sequence). CDR3 sequence reads: CASSSSLRGRGDLGTEAFF. CDR3 in DNA: TGTGCCAGCAGCTCGTCCCTCCGGGGGCGCGGGGATTTGGGCACTGAAGCTTTCTTT.

This clonotype came up a few times. V and J are TRBV27 and TRBJ2-7; 7 bases align to TRBD1. Germline lookup yields CDR1 MNHEY and CDR2 SMNVEV (reference sequence). The CDR3 is made up of 14 amino acids. After removal of 3 bases from V and 6 bases from J, the junction contained 8 bases not matched to a gene. CDR3 in amino acids: CASSFEPGQREQYF. In DNA, the CDR3 is TGTGCCAGCAGTTTTGAGCCGGGACAGCGCGAGCAGTACTTC.

The chain has TRBV4-3 and TRBJ1-2; D might be TRBD1 (5 bases). The CDR3 is 14 amino acids. With 0 bases removed from V and 3 bases from J, the gap between germline ends came to 8 bases. CDR1 LGHNA and CDR2 YSLEER come from the germline V gene. CDR3 loop: CASSQEAGYYGYTF. The CDR3 DNA follows: TGCGCCAGCAGCCAAGAGGCAGGGTACTATGGCTACACCTTC.

There are many counts of this clonotype. This rearrangement joins TRBV7-8 to TRBJ1-5; D is unclear. Germline-derived CDR1 and CDR2 are SGHVS and FQNEAQ. V lost 0 bases, J lost 7 bases, and 7 bases lay in between. CDR3 length equals 13 residues. The chain's CDR3 is CASSLAHRQPQHF. The CDR3 coding sequence is TGTGCCAGCAGCTTAGCGCATCGGCAGCCCCAGCATTTT.

The rearrangement links TRBV20-1 to TRBJ2-4; D remains unclear. V lost 6 bases, J lost 0 bases, and 18 bases lay in between. The CDR3 runs 16 residues. From germline, CDR1 is DFQATT and CDR2 SNEGSKA (reference sequence). The CDR3 is CSAVIPPEPAKNIQYF. Here the CDR3 DNA reads TGCAGTGCGGTGATTCCCCCGGAACCAGCCAAAAACATTCAGTACTTC.

J is TRBJ2-7 and V is TRBV3-1; either TRBD1 or TRBD2 may supply D (5 bases each). Looked up from germline, CDR1 is LGHDT and CDR2 is YNNKEL (reference sequence). The V end lost 1 base, the J end lost 5 bases, and 15 bases lay between the germline ends. The CDR3 runs 15 residues. As DNA, the CDR3 is TGTGCCAGCAGCCAAGGAGGGGCGAGTTGGAACGAGCAGTACTTC. Its protein is CASSQGGASWNEQYF.

There are many counts of this clonotype. The germline gene is not matched at one end of the junction; a read error may be the cause. V usage is TRBV2 and J usage is TRBJ1-2; D not certain. This CDR3 spans 15 amino acids. The V gene's germline CDR1 is SNHLY and CDR2 FYNNEI. The CDR3 sequence is CAGRQSMEANYGYTF. The CDR3 DNA reads TGTGCCGGCAGGCAGTCTATGGAAGCTAACTATGGCTACACCTTC.

This clonotype came up a few times. V gene TRBV30 combines with J gene TRBJ1-1; D uncertain. The germline V gene encodes CDR1 GTSNPN and CDR2 SVGIG (reference sequence). The CDR3 is 13 residues long. V was pared by 4 bases and J by 8 bases, with 17 bases between. This CDR3 is CAWNVGLRGEAFF. DNA for the CDR3: TGTGCCTGGAACGTGGGGTTGCGAGGAGAAGCTTTCTTT.

V usage is TRBV7-2 and J usage is TRBJ2-3; TRBD2 agrees at 9 bases. The V and J ends lost 1 base and 4 bases, in that order; junction bases with no gene match: 9. Germline-derived CDR1 and CDR2 are SGHTA and FQGNSA. This CDR3 is 17 amino acids long. CDR3 DNA sequence: TGTGCCAGCAGCTTAGTAGCGGGAGTGGTTTCGGCAGATACGCAGTATTTT. It specifies CASSLVAGVVSADTQYF.

The chain uses TRBV4-3 and TRBJ1-2; maybe TRBD1 (6 bases). The CDR3 consists of 19 residues. Trimming cost V 1 base and J 2 bases, with 23 bases left between them. CDR1 and CDR2 from the germline V gene are LGHNA and YSLEER. As DNA, the CDR3 is TGCGCCAGCAGCCAAGCCAGGGGAATCTTAGGACGCCGAAACTATGGCTACACCTTC. Amino acid sequence: CASSQARGILGRRNYGYTF.

This clonotype occurred many times. J is TRBJ2-7 and V is TRBV2, with D possibly matching TRBD2 (6 bases). V lost 7 bases, J lost 5 bases, and 12 bases lay in between. Germline assignment: CDR1 SNHLY and CDR2 FYNNEI. CDR3 size: 12 residues. The CDR3 sequence is CASTRGRDEQYF. The CDR3 DNA is TGTGCCAGCACCCGGGGGAGAGACGAGCAGTACTTC.

This clonotype was seen more than once but under ten times. The chain combines TRBV19 with TRBJ2-5; a possible D gene is TRBD2 (5 bases). This CDR3 comprises 14 residues. Germline loops: CDR1 LNHDA, CDR2 SQIVND (reference sequence). Trimming pared 9 bases from V and 3 bases from J, leaving 17 bases between. The CDR3 sequence: CASLASEGEETQYF. Here the CDR3 DNA reads TGTGCCAGCCTCGCATCCGAGGGAGAAGAGACCCAGTACTTC.

This clonotype was picked up many times. The chain employs TRBV6-5 and TRBJ2-7; the D call may be TRBD1 or TRBD2 (5 bases each). This CDR3 comprises 13 residues. V lost 2 bases and J 6 bases, leaving 11 bases between the germline ends. Germline CDR1 MNHEY, CDR2 SVGAGI. CDR3: CASSYAGALEQYF. The CDR3 DNA sequence: TGTGCCAGCAGTTACGCCGGGGCCCTCGAGCAGTACTTC.

This clonotype was seen a few times. The V gene is TRBV6-5, the J gene TRBJ1-1, with D maybe TRBD1 (6 bases). Trimming took off 2 bases at V and 3 bases at J, with 10 bases between the two ends. The CDR3 totals 14 residues. CDR1 and CDR2 from the germline V gene are MNHEY and SVGAGI. This CDR3 reads CASSYGGADTEAFF. CDR3 DNA sequence: TGTGCCAGCAGTTACGGGGGGGCCGACACTGAAGCTTTCTTT.

This clonotype has a count of ten or more. The chain combines TRBV2 with TRBJ1-2, with D uncertain. The CDR3 is 12 residues long. V lost 7 bases to trimming and J lost 2 bases, with 8 bases between them. Germline V gene lookup returns CDR1 SNHLY and CDR2 FYNNEI. The CDR3 is CASIVNNYGYTF. The CDR3 DNA reads TGTGCCAGCATCGTCAACAACTATGGCTACACCTTC.

This clonotype was counted at least ten times. The rearrangement joins TRBV7-8 to TRBJ1-2; 9 nucleotides align to TRBD1. In germline, CDR1 is SGHVS, CDR2 FQNEAQ. Germline trimming cut 3 bases from V and 2 bases from J; bases unmatched to any gene: 4. This CDR3 has 15 residues. CDR3 loop: CASSFRTGVNYGYTF. CDR3 nucleotides: TGTGCCAGCAGCTTTCGGACAGGGGTGAACTATGGCTACACCTTC. The entire variable domain, with the rest obtained from reference TRBV7-8 and TRBJ1-2, is as follows: GAGVSQSPRYKVAKRGQDVALRCDPISGHVSLFWYQQALGQGPEFLTYFQNEAQLDKSGLPSDRFFAERPEGSVSTLKIQRTQQEDSAVYLCASSFRTGVNYGYTFGSGTRLTVV.

This clonotype was recorded a few times. V gene TRBV11-2 combines with J gene TRBJ2-5; D call uncertain. The germline V gene has CDR1 SGHAT and CDR2 FQNNGV. Trimming took off 2 bases at V and 4 bases at J, with 5 bases between the two ends. The CDR3 totals 12 residues. Written as DNA, the CDR3 is TGTGCCAGCAGCTTAATTTTAGAGACCCAGTACTTC. Translating gives CASSLILETQYF.

About this clonotype: This sequence may be a read error, since a much larger clone differs from it by one base. This likely comes from a read error, as the CDR3 has no conserved phenylalanine or tryptophan at its end. The rearrangement joins TRBV5-1 to TRBJ2-7, with 8 bases matching TRBD1. Germline V CDR1 and CDR2: SGHRS, YFSETQ. Trimming cost V 5 bases and J 1 base; bases outside gene matches: 8. The CDR3 totals 15 residues. The CDR3 DNA reads TGCGCCAGCAGGTATCGGACAGGGAATTCCTACGAGCAGTACCTC. Translation gives CASRYRTGNSYEQYL.

The chain has TRBV5-6 and TRBJ2-7, with D possibly matching TRBD1 (5 bases). The CDR3 loop spans 14 amino acids. Germline V gene sequence: CDR1 SGHDT, CDR2 YYEEEE. With 4 bases removed from V and 4 bases from J, the gap between germline ends came to 15 bases. The CDR3 bases are TGTGCCAGCAGCAGAGGACACGTCTATTACGAGCAGTACTTC. Translating it yields CASSRGHVYYEQYF.

This clonotype was seen repeatedly, ten times or more. This chain uses TRBV28 with TRBJ1-2; a weak D match, TRBD1 (5 bases). This CDR3 contains 14 residues. V lost 6 bases and J 2 bases, leaving 13 bases between the germline ends. From germline, CDR1 is MDHEN and CDR2 SYDVKM. CDR3: CASRSWGENYGYTF. CDR3 nucleotide sequence: TGTGCCAGCAGATCTTGGGGGGAGAACTATGGCTACACCTTC.

This chain joins TRBV30 and TRBJ2-7; 9 bases match TRBD1. Germline CDR1 reads GTSNPN; CDR2 reads SVGIG (reference sequence). The CDR3 contains 14 residues. The trim removed 5 bases at V and 4 bases at J, leaving 9 bases unmatched. CDR3 in amino acids: CAWETGQGVYEQYF. In nucleotides, the CDR3 is TGTGCCTGGGAAACGGGACAGGGTGTTTACGAGCAGTACTTC.

The CDR3 DNA is TGTGCCAGCACCCTAGGGACAGCGGATCAGCCCCAGCATTTT. This sequence encodes CASTLGTADQPQHF. The chain couples TRBV6-1 to TRBJ1-5, with 7 bases aligning to TRBD1. This CDR3 is built from 14 residues. Trimming at V came to 7 bases and at J to 5 bases, leaving 8 bases not matched to a gene. Germline V CDR1 and CDR2: MNHNS, SASEGT.

There are many counts of this clonotype. V usage is TRBV2 and J usage is TRBJ1-6; 9 bases fit TRBD1. CDR1 is SNHLY, CDR2 FYNNEI, per germline. The CDR3 is made up of 14 amino acids. Trimming removed 6 bases from V and 8 bases from J; junction bases left unmatched: 5. Here the CDR3 DNA reads TGTGCCAGCAGGACCGGGACAGGGCATTCACCCCTCCACTTT. This encodes CASRTGTGHSPLHF.

This clonotype was seen only a few times. The V call is TRBV9, the J call TRBJ2-5; 7 positions agree with TRBD1. CDR1 and CDR2 (germline): SGDLS, YYNGEE. CDR3 length equals 16 residues. The junction had 13 bases not matched to a gene; V was cut back by 4 bases and J by 4 bases. CDR3 in amino acids: CASSPYRGGLGETQYF. CDR3 in DNA: TGTGCCAGCAGCCCGTACAGGGGTGGTTTGGGAGAGACCCAGTACTTC.